Presented here are 24 T cell receptor beta chains from one specimen sequenced in a study of CD8 T cells in Susac syndrome. Reverse transcription used about 0.45 to 1 ug RNA and random hexamers. MiXCR, run by TCRdb on the immunoSEQ multiplex PCR reads, gives a single entry per CDR3 protein. This table holds around 180,000 distinct CDR3 sequences, 90% to 95% found once. Material for sequencing was CD4+ T cells from PBMCs. Every receptor here comes from a human donor with Susac syndrome.

V is TRBV19 and J is TRBJ1-2; 9 positions agree with TRBD1. V lost 4 bases to trimming and J lost 7 bases; unmatched junction nucleotides: 7. The CDR3 is 14 amino acids. The germline CDR1 and CDR2 sequences are LNHDA and SQIVND (reference sequence). CDR3 protein: CASSTGTGPSGYTF. CDR3 nucleotide sequence: TGTGCCAGTAGTACCGGGACAGGGCCCTCTGGCTACACCTTC.

The table lists this clonotype with a count of one. The chain carries TRBV14 and TRBJ1-2; D is perhaps TRBD1 (6 bases). Trimming removed 6 bases from V and 4 bases from J, with 18 bases in between. This CDR3 is built from 15 residues. Germline assignment: CDR1 SGHDN and CDR2 FVKESK. The CDR3 DNA reads TGTGCCAGCAGTCGAATGTCCGGGACACCCTATGGCTACACCTTC. Protein: CASSRMSGTPYGYTF.

This clonotype was detected once. The rearrangement uses TRBV9 and TRBJ2-6; D is unresolved. CDR1 SGDLS and CDR2 YYNGEE come from the germline V gene. This CDR3 region has 15 residues. The germline V and J ends were trimmed by 0 bases and 3 bases, with 7 bases remaining between them. Here the CDR3 reads CASSVDGRGANVLTF. The DNA of the CDR3 is TGTGCCAGCAGCGTAGATGGCCGTGGGGCCAACGTCCTGACTTTC.

This clonotype was counted once. This chain uses TRBV20-1 with TRBJ2-7; D unclear. The CDR3 is made up of 12 amino acids. V was clipped by 1 base and J by 2 bases, with 6 bases between them. Germline CDR1 is DFQATT and CDR2 is SNEGSKA (reference sequence). The CDR3 reads CSARVKAYEQYF. As DNA, the CDR3 is TGCAGTGCTAGAGTAAAAGCCTACGAGCAGTACTTC.

This sequence joins TRBV15 and TRBJ1-4; 9 bases align to TRBD1. Looked up from germline, CDR1 is LNHNV and CDR2 is YYDKDF (reference sequence). V shed 8 bases, J shed 2 bases, and the junction held 12 bases outside the gene matches. This CDR3 spans 17 amino acids. The CDR3 sequence: CATFPGTGRLTNEKLFF. The CDR3 DNA follows: TGTGCCACCTTTCCGGGGACAGGGAGGCTTACTAATGAAAAACTGTTTTTT.

The chain combines TRBV12-3 or TRBV12-4 with TRBJ1-2, with D unresolved. This CDR3 comprises 13 residues. Trimming stripped 1 base from V and 3 bases from J, with 6 bases between. The DNA for the CDR3 is TGTGCCAGCAGTTTAGGGTCATACTATGGCTACACCTTC. This gives the protein CASSLGSYYGYTF.

V and J are TRBV5-6 and TRBJ2-5, with 10 nucleotides matching TRBD2. The CDR3 consists of 17 residues. CDR1 and CDR2 from the germline V gene are SGHDT and YYEEEE. Trimming at V came to 0 bases and at J to 3 bases, leaving 8 bases not matched to a gene. The CDR3 region is CASSLGAGTSVKETQYF. The CDR3 bases are TGTGCCAGCAGCTTGGGGGCCGGGACTAGCGTAAAAGAGACCCAGTACTTC.

This chain joins TRBV4-2 and TRBJ2-5, with D perhaps TRBD2 (5 bases). The CDR3 loop spans 15 amino acids. Trimming removed 0 bases at V and 2 bases at J, with 10 bases between. Germline values: CDR1 LGHNA, CDR2 YNFKEQ. CDR3 DNA: TGTGCCAGCAGCCAAGATGAGGGTAGGCAAGAGACCCAGTACTTC. Translating gives CASSQDEGRQETQYF.

This chain uses TRBV5-1 with TRBJ2-7, with D possibly TRBD1 on 7 matching bases. The CDR3 sequence is 13 residues long. Looked up from germline, CDR1 is SGHRS and CDR2 is YFSETQ. V shed 4 bases and J shed 4 bases, with 12 bases lying between them. CDR3 coding DNA: TGCGCCAGCAGCACGCAGGGGGGTTACGAGCAGTACTTC. Its protein is CASSTQGGYEQYF. The full variable domain, rest sourced from reference TRBV5-1 and TRBJ2-7, is KAGVTQTPRYLIKTRGQQVTLSCSPISGHRSVSWYQQTPGQGLQFLFEYFSETQRNKGNFPGRFSGRQFSNSRSEMNVSTLELGDSALYLCASSTQGGYEQYFGPGTRLTVT.

The rearrangement joins TRBV7-9 to TRBJ1-6, with 7 nucleotides matching TRBD1. V shed 0 bases, J shed 10 bases, and the junction held 9 bases outside the gene matches. CDR3 length: 16 amino acids. Germline CDR1 reads SEHNR; CDR2 reads FQNEAQ (reference sequence). The CDR3 reads CASSLAEGRGGSPLHF. CDR3 in DNA: TGTGCCAGCAGCTTAGCGGAGGGCAGGGGGGGGTCACCCCTCCACTTT. The whole variable domain, filled in from reference TRBV7-9 and TRBJ1-6, reads DTGVSQNPRHKITKRGQNVTFRCDPISEHNRLYWYRQTLGQGPEFLTYFQNEAQLEKSRLLSDRFSAERPKGSFSTLEIQRTEQGDSAMYLCASSLAEGRGGSPLHFGNGTRLTVT.

The V call is TRBV30, the J call TRBJ1-6; D is perhaps TRBD1 (5 bases). CDR3 length equals 14 residues. Germline values: CDR1 GTSNPN, CDR2 SVGIG (reference sequence). V was shortened by 5 bases and J by 7 bases, with 15 bases between the two germline ends. The CDR3 reads CAWGGEVPNSPLHF. The DNA for the CDR3 is TGTGCCTGGGGGGGGGAAGTTCCAAATTCACCCCTCCACTTT.

The DNA for the CDR3 is TGCAGCGTTGTCAGGCCCACCACTGAAAAACTGTTTTTT. It yields the protein CSVVRPTTEKLFF. The chain joins TRBV29-1 to TRBJ1-4; D is ambiguous. CDR1 is SQVTM and CDR2 is ANQGSEA in the germline V gene. Trimming stripped 4 bases from V and 7 bases from J, with 13 bases between. The CDR3 sequence is 13 residues long.

V gene TRBV7-2 combines with J gene TRBJ2-7, with a tentative D call TRBD2 (6 bases). The CDR3 is 13 residues long. Germline CDR1 reads SGHTA; CDR2 reads FQGNSA. V shed 1 base and J shed 5 bases, with 9 bases lying between them. The CDR3 nucleotides read TGTGCCAGCAGCTTAGTGGGGGGAGACGAGCAGTACTTC. Amino acid sequence: CASSLVGGDEQYF.

The rearrangement uses TRBV12-3 or TRBV12-4 and TRBJ1-3, with 7 bases fitting TRBD1. With 4 bases clipped from V and 4 bases from J, the junction kept 4 bases outside the gene matches. CDR3 length: 14 residues. CDR3 sequence: CASSSRQGGNTIYF. The CDR3 nucleotides read TGTGCCAGCAGTTCCCGACAGGGAGGAAACACCATATATTTT.

The chain is built from TRBV12-3 or TRBV12-4 and TRBJ2-2; maybe TRBD1 (5 bases). With 5 bases removed from V and 10 bases from J, the gap between germline ends came to 14 bases. The CDR3 is made up of 13 amino acids. The CDR3 loop is CASSSRQPTELFF. In nucleotides, the CDR3 is TGTGCCAGCAGTAGCCGACAGCCGACGGAGCTGTTTTTT.

V and J are TRBV20-1 and TRBJ2-5; either TRBD1 or TRBD2 may fit D (6 bases each). CDR3 length: 14 residues. V gave up 0 bases and J gave up 5 bases, with 13 bases separating them. Germline CDR1 is DFQATT and CDR2 is SNEGSKA (reference sequence). The CDR3 DNA is TGCAGTGCTAGAGATGTGGGGGGCATGGAGACCCAGTACTTC. It encodes CSARDVGGMETQYF.

The chain has TRBV2 and TRBJ2-2; D is ambiguous. Per the germline V gene, CDR1 is SNHLY and CDR2 is FYNNEI. Deletions cut 7 bases from V and 8 bases from J, with 11 bases between. This CDR3 has 12 amino acids. CDR3 amino acids: CASTGLAGELFF. Written as DNA, the CDR3 is TGTGCCAGCACCGGGTTGGCGGGGGAGCTGTTTTTT.

This sequence joins TRBV5-4 and TRBJ2-3; 11 bases map to TRBD2. Germline values: CDR1 SGHNT, CDR2 YYREEE (reference sequence). The junction had 4 bases not matched to a gene; V was cut back by 4 bases and J by 6 bases. This CDR3 has 14 residues. The CDR3 DNA sequence: TGTGCCAGCAGCCTGAGGACTAGCGGGGATACGCAGTATTTT. It encodes CASSLRTSGDTQYF.

The chain uses TRBV2 and TRBJ2-2, with D perhaps being TRBD1 or TRBD2 (5 bases each). Between the trimmed V and J ends, which lost 4 bases and 5 bases, there was a span of 14 bases. Germline CDR1 is SNHLY and CDR2 is FYNNEI. This CDR3 spans 15 amino acids. CDR3 sequence: CASSALGTPTGELFF. For the CDR3, the DNA is TGTGCCAGCAGTGCTCTCGGGACGCCTACCGGGGAGCTGTTTTTT.

CDR3 sequence (DNA): TGTGCCAGCTCACCAGGAGACATAGAGGGCAACGGGGAGCAGTTCTTC. Protein product: CASSPGDIEGNGEQFF. The V gene is TRBV18, the J gene TRBJ2-1; possible D gene TRBD2, 5 bases. Trimming took 2 bases from V and 10 from J, leaving 21 bases between them. The germline V gene encodes CDR1 KGHSH and CDR2 LQKENI. This CDR3 region has 16 residues.

This clonotype is a singleton in its sample. At one end, the junction sequence differs from germline, possibly due to a read error. The genes are TRBV6-5 and TRBJ2-4; D possibly corresponds to TRBD2 (5 bases). The CDR3 covers 8 residues. Germline V gives CDR1 MNHEY, CDR2 SVGAGI. CDR3 nucleotides: TGTGCATCGCGGGTACTGGACTTC. Protein product: CASRVLDF.

This clonotype occurred once. The chain carries TRBV3-1 and TRBJ2-1; D not certain. The V end was cut by 1 base, the J end by 6 bases, with 10 bases between. Germline V gives CDR1 LGHDT, CDR2 YNNKEL (reference sequence). This CDR3 comprises 14 residues. This chain's CDR3 is CASSQALPANEQFF. Written as DNA, the CDR3 is TGTGCCAGCAGCCAAGCTCTTCCGGCCAATGAGCAGTTCTTC.

The chain joins TRBV12-3 or TRBV12-4 to TRBJ2-3; D ambiguous. This CDR3 has 13 amino acids. V was cut by 8 bases and J by 2 bases, with 11 bases left in between. As DNA, the CDR3 is TGTGCCAGCGAGAAGGGTTTCACAGATACGCAGTATTTT. Protein product: CASEKGFTDTQYF.

The V and J genes are TRBV20-1 and TRBJ2-7; D ambiguous. Germline-derived CDR1 and CDR2 are DFQATT and SNEGSKA (reference sequence). The CDR3 extends over 13 amino acids. The germline V and J ends were trimmed by 3 bases and 7 bases, with 16 bases remaining between them. CDR3 residues: CSASVRNLWEQYF. CDR3 sequence (DNA): TGCAGTGCTAGTGTGCGAAACCTTTGGGAGCAGTACTTC.